The next 3 T cell receptor beta chains were all read from a single sample in a study of blood T cell repertoires in COVID-19. Sequencing used immunoSEQ multiplex PCR; TCRdb keeps in-frame clones, though not all of them. The sample lists some 250,000 clones, 70% to 90% occurring once. Sequencing was done on a sample of PBMCs or T cells enriched from blood (not recorded which). All receptors come from a woman aged 50 to 60 who had recovered from COVID-19.

V and J are TRBV28 and TRBJ1-1; maybe TRBD1 (5 bases). This CDR3 comprises 15 residues. V was clipped by 3 bases and J by 8 bases, with 19 bases between them. Germline CDR1 is MDHEN and CDR2 is SYDVKM. The CDR3 DNA reads as TGTGCCAGCAGTTTCAGTACAGGCCGGGTAGTCGAAGCTTTCTTT. Its protein product is CASSFSTGRVVEAFF.

The chain recombines TRBV6-5 with TRBJ1-1; 7 nucleotides align to TRBD1. V shed 0 bases and J 5 bases; nucleotides not matched to a gene: 9. Per germline, CDR1 MNHEY and CDR2 SVGAGI. The CDR3 is made up of 16 amino acids. The CDR3 region is CASSYSSRGRGTEAFF. The CDR3, as DNA: TGTGCCAGCAGTTACTCTTCTAGGGGGCGAGGAACTGAAGCTTTCTTT.

The chain has TRBV21-1 and TRBJ2-7; the table assigns TRBD2, which was not confirmed against the DNA. TRBV21-1 is a pseudogene locus. The length of the CDR3 is 14 residues. Here the CDR3 reads CASSGRDYSYEQYF. In DNA form, the CDR3 reads TGTGCCAGCAGCGGCCGGGACTACTCCTACGAGCAGTACTTC.